Listed below are T cell receptor beta chains from one sample, sequenced in a study of cytomegalovirus exposure and HLA in healthy donors. The repertoire was sequenced with immunoSEQ multiplex PCR; TCRdb's copy has only in-frame clones and lacks some. The profile shows 200,000 or so clones, roughly 84% of them singletons. Input material: PBMCs. The origin of the receptors is a man aged 50 or older in good health and CMV-seronegative. Both conserved end residues are part of each CDR3. D genes are given only for firm matches. The listing skips clone size in some rows; elsewhere it reads once, few, many or a size class.

>.|.|TRBV28|TRBJ2-7
TGTGCCAGCAGTCCTCTAGCGAGAAGCTCCTACGAGCAGTACTTC
CASSPLARSSYEQYF
>.|.|TRBV27|TRBJ2-3
TGTGCCAGCAGTCCCAGCTCCCCCCCCTCTAGGCCAGATACGCAGTATTTT
CASSPSSPPSRPDTQYF
>.|.|TRBV6-5|TRBJ1-2
TGTGCCAGCAGTTACTCTGGGCATGGCTACACCTTC
CASSYSGHGYTF
>.|.|TRBV28|TRBJ1-2
TGTGCCAGCAGTTACCCCCTTGGGGGCGGCTACACCTTC
CASSYPLGGGYTF
>.|.|TRBV30|TRBJ1-6
TGTGCCTGGAGTGTACCCCAACAGGGTCATTTACGGTATAATTCACCCCTCCACTTT
CAWSVPQQGHLRYNSPLHF
>TRBD2|.|TRBV7-9|TRBJ2-1
TGTGCCAGCAGCTTTGGCGGGAGCTCCTACAATGAGCAGTTCTTC
CASSFGGSSYNEQFF
>TRBD2|.|TRBV5-4|TRBJ2-3
TGTGCCAGCAGCTGGGGACTAGCGGAGGGCACAGATACGCAGTATTTT
CASSWGLAEGTDTQYF
>.|.|TRBV5-1|TRBJ1-4
TGCGCCAGCAGCTTCGGAGGCCAGCTAGAAAAACTGTTTTTT
CASSFGGQLEKLFF
>TRBD2|.|TRBV9|TRBJ2-3
TGTGCCAGCAGCGTCCGGGGGGATGGTACAGATACGCAGTATTTT
CASSVRGDGTDTQYF
>.|.|TRBV4-2|TRBJ2-4
TGTGCCAGCAGCCAAGAAGGTGGTCAGGGGCTAAACATTCAGTACTTC
CASSQEGGQGLNIQYF
>TRBD2|.|TRBV11-2|TRBJ2-1
TGTGCCAGCAGCTTTACCTTAGCGGGAGTGTCGCGGAATGAGCAGTTCTTC
CASSFTLAGVSRNEQFF
>TRBD1|once|TRBV6-5|TRBJ1-5
TGTGCCAGCAGGAAAGACAGGGGAATTGGCCAGCCCCAGCATTTT
CASRKDRGIGQPQHF
>TRBD1|.|TRBV7-8|TRBJ1-5
TGTGCCAGCAGCTTAGGGGGCCCGGACAGGTTTCATCAGCCCCAGCATTTT
CASSLGGPDRFHQPQHF
>.|few|TRBV7-9|TRBJ1-5
TGTGCCAGCAGCTTTGAGGGGACTAATCAGCCCCAGCATTTT
CASSFEGTNQPQHF
>.|.|TRBV9|TRBJ2-2
TGTGCCACCGGGACTTCGAACACCGGGGAGCTGTTTTTT
CATGTSNTGELFF
>TRBD2|.|TRBV5-6|TRBJ2-1
TGTGCCAGCAGCCGGGACTATGACAATGAGCAGTTCTTC
CASSRDYDNEQFF
>TRBD2|.|TRBV6-4|TRBJ2-4
TGTGCACGCTCACCGGCGGGGACTAGCGTGAGTGTGGACTTC
CARSPAGTSVSVDF
>.|once|TRBV5-1|TRBJ2-7
TGCGCCAGCAGCTTGGGACAGATCTACGAGCAGTACTTC
CASSLGQIYEQYF
>TRBD2|.|TRBV18|TRBJ2-3
TGTGCCAGCGCTGGACTAGCGGGAGGGACAGATACGCAGTATTTT
CASAGLAGGTDTQYF
>TRBD1|.|TRBV2|TRBJ2-5
TGTGCCAGCAGTGTGGCAGGGGGCGCCGTGACCCAGTACTTC
CASSVAGGAVTQYF
>.|.|TRBV28|TRBJ2-7
TGTGCCAGCAGTTTCGCGGGCTACGAGCAGTACTTC
CASSFAGYEQYF
>.|.|TRBV29-1|TRBJ2-1
TGCAGCGTTGATAGGCATTCGGGTCCGGAGGACGAGCAGTTCTTC
CSVDRHSGPEDEQFF
>.|.|TRBV2|TRBJ2-2
TGTGCCAGCGGTCGATTAGTGGACACCGGGGAGCTGTTTTTT
CASGRLVDTGELFF
>.|.|TRBV7-6|TRBJ1-3
TGTGCCAGCAGCGGGGGGGTTTTAGGAAACACCATATATTTT
CASSGGVLGNTIYF
>TRBD2|.|TRBV19|TRBJ2-3
TGTGCCAGCACCTCTAGCGGGAGAGGCACAGATACGCAGTATTTT
CASTSSGRGTDTQYF
>.|.|TRBV6-1|TRBJ2-2
TGTGCCAGCAGTGTTAGAAACACCGGGGAGCTGTTTTTT
CASSVRNTGELFF
>TRBD2|.|TRBV2|TRBJ2-7
TGTGCCAGCAGCAAGGAAGCGGGAGGGTACGAGCAGTACTTC
CASSKEAGGYEQYF
>.|.|TRBV7-5|TRBJ1-5
TGTGCCAGAAGCTTAGCAGGGACAGAGTTTAGCAATCAGCCCCAGCATTTT
CARSLAGTEFSNQPQHF
>.|.|TRBV29-1|TRBJ2-7
TGCAGCGTTCGGCCCGGGACAATGACCTACGAGCAGTACTTC
CSVRPGTMTYEQYF
>.|once|TRBV5-1|TRBJ2-3
TGCGCCAGCAGCCTCGAGACAGATACGCAGTATTTT
CASSLETDTQYF
>TRBD2|.|TRBV5-4|TRBJ2-1
TGTGCCAGCAGCTTGGCCAAGATGGCGGGAGCGTCCTACAATGAGCAGTTCTTC
CASSLAKMAGASYNEQFF
>TRBD2|.|TRBV7-3|TRBJ2-6
TGTGCCAGCAGCTCTCTCAGACTAGCGGGTAGTGGGGCCAACGTCCTGACTTTC
CASSSLRLAGSGANVLTF
>.|.|TRBV10-3|TRBJ1-1
TGTGCCATCCACGGAATAGACGGGTTTTCTGAAGCTTTCTTT
CAIHGIDGFSEAFF
>.|.|TRBV5-1|TRBJ1-2
TGCGCCAGCAGTAACCCCAGGACAGAATATGGCTACACCTTC
CASSNPRTEYGYTF
>.|.|TRBV11-2|TRBJ2-7
TGTGCCAGCAGCTCCTCGTACGAGCAGTACTTC
CASSSSYEQYF
>TRBD1|.|TRBV29-1|TRBJ2-5
TGCAGCGTTGACGGGGACAGTTCTTGGGAGCAGTACTTC
CSVDGDSSWEQYF
>TRBD1|.|TRBV28|TRBJ2-5
TGTGCCAGCAGACGAATTACAGGGGTTCGCGAGACCCAGTACTTC
CASRRITGVRETQYF
>TRBD2|.|TRBV10-3|TRBJ2-5
TGTGCCATCGCCCGAAGGGGCGGGAGACAAGAGACCCAGTACTTC
CAIARRGGRQETQYF
>TRBD2|.|TRBV27|TRBJ2-1
TGTGCCAGCAGTTTCAGGACTAGCGGGAAATTCTCCTACAATGAGCAGTTCTTC
CASSFRTSGKFSYNEQFF
>.|.|TRBV6-1|TRBJ1-2
TGTGCCAGCAGTGTCACAGAAGCTAACTATGGCTACACCTTC
CASSVTEANYGYTF
>TRBD2|.|TRBV6-4|TRBJ2-1
TGTGCCAGCAAAACTAGCGGGAGCGGTGAGCAGTTCTTC
CASKTSGSGEQFF
>TRBD1|.|TRBV4-1|TRBJ2-3
TGCGCCAGCAGCCTTCTACAGGGGGGCGGGTCAGATACGCAGTATTTT
CASSLLQGGGSDTQYF
>.|.|TRBV19|TRBJ2-7
TGTGCCAGTAGTATTGACAGAACCTACGAGCAGTACTTC
CASSIDRTYEQYF
>TRBD2|.|TRBV7-3|TRBJ2-2
TGTGCCAGCAGCTCCTTCAGCGGGACGAACACCGGGGAGCTGTTTTTT
CASSSFSGTNTGELFF
>TRBD1|once|TRBV7-8|TRBJ2-7
TGTGCCAGCAGCTCCTACAGGGGGGATTACGAGCAGTACTTC
CASSSYRGDYEQYF
>TRBD1|once|TRBV4-2|TRBJ1-1
TGTGCCAGCAGCCAAGGTCAAAGTTCGGGACAGGGTGAAGCTTTCTTT
CASSQGQSSGQGEAFF
>TRBD1|.|TRBV11-3|TRBJ2-7
TGTGCCAGCAGCCCCGGGACAGGGGCCCACGAGCAGTACTTC
CASSPGTGAHEQYF
>TRBD1|few|TRBV12-5|TRBJ2-5
TGTGCTAGTGGTCCCCGACAGGGGCGAGAAGAGACCCAGTACTTC
CASGPRQGREETQYF
>TRBD1|.|TRBV11-2|TRBJ2-7
TGTGCCAGCAGGTGGACAGGGGCCGAGCAGTACTTC
CASRWTGAEQYF
>TRBD1|.|TRBV6-1|TRBJ2-7
TGTGCCAGTACCGACAGGGGATACGAGCAGTACTTC
CASTDRGYEQYF
>.|.|TRBV27|TRBJ1-1
TGTGCCAGCAGTTTAGGAGGGAACACTGAAGCTTTCTTT
CASSLGGNTEAFF
>TRBD2|few|TRBV4-2|TRBJ2-7
TGTGCCAGCAGCCAAATAGCGGGAGAAGTGTACGAGCAGTACTTC
CASSQIAGEVYEQYF
>.|.|TRBV27|TRBJ2-7
TGTGCCAGCAGTTTATCTCTGCTCCGGGTATGGGAGCAGTACTTC
CASSLSLLRVWEQYF
>TRBD1|few|TRBV28|TRBJ2-6
TGTGCCAGCAGCAGGACAGGTTCTGGGGCCAACGTCCTGACTTTC
CASSRTGSGANVLTF